This T cell receptor beta chain originates from a study of blood T cells in healthy people across ages. Donor samples were obtained from healthy Caucasian individuals from Russia, aged about 6 to 95. For the second PCR, which ran for 7 to 11 cycles, a sample-barcoded 5' primer and a J-beta primer mix were used. Each cDNA molecule, via a template-switch adaptor with 12 random nucleotides, was tagged. Via MiXCR, TCRdb re-called the 5' RACE reads, giving one row per CDR3 protein. Of just under 900,000 distinct CDR3 sequences detected, about 28% appear once; the ten largest clones hold about 18%. Whole-study results and caveats: Donor CMV status was unknown, possibly confounding expanded clonotype changes. Both naive CD4+ cell counts and diversity were greater in long-lived donors than in aged donors.

In this sample, this clonotype turned up a few times. Antigen specificity is unknown. This may arise from a read error, as a much more abundant clone is one base away. Source material: blood. This sequence originates from an elderly woman in good health.

CDR3 sequence reads: CAISARESTNEQYF. DNA for the CDR3: TGTGCCATCAGCGCCAGGGAGTCCACCAATGAGCAGTACTTC. The gene calls are TRBV10-3 and TRBJ2-5; D possibly uses TRBD1 or TRBD2 (5 bases each). Trimming removed 6 bases from V and 11 bases from J, with 22 bases in between. This CDR3 is built from 14 residues. Germline CDR1 and CDR2: ENHRY and SYGVKD.